The clone carrying this TCR beta chain was seen repeatedly, ten times or more. The V and J ends lost 8 bases and 7 bases respectively, with 6 bases between them. The CDR3 has 11 amino acids. Germline V gives CDR1 SEHNR, CDR2 FQNEAQ (reference sequence). The isolated RNA, all of it, was reverse transcribed, so expressed TCRB transcripts were what got sequenced. Only in-frame clones appear in the TCRdb table, and some are missing; sequencing was by immunoSEQ multiplex PCR. The data hold hundreds of thousands of clones, with roughly 15% observed a single time. The data were taken from a study of beta chain features in type 1 diabetes.

This clonotype was sampled from a man younger than 35 in good health. The sample consisted of naive CD4+ T cells from blood. The chain recombines TRBV7-9 with TRBJ1-6, with unresolved D. The CDR3, as DNA: TGTGCCAGCGCAGCCAATTCACCCCTCCACTTT. Translation: CASAANSPLHF. Full variable domain (remainder filled in from reference TRBV7-9 and TRBJ1-6): DTGVSQNPRHKITKRGQNVTFRCDPISEHNRLYWYRQTLGQGPEFLTYFQNEAQLEKSRLLSDRFSAERPKGSFSTLEIQRTEQGDSAMYLCASAANSPLHFGNGTRLTVT.